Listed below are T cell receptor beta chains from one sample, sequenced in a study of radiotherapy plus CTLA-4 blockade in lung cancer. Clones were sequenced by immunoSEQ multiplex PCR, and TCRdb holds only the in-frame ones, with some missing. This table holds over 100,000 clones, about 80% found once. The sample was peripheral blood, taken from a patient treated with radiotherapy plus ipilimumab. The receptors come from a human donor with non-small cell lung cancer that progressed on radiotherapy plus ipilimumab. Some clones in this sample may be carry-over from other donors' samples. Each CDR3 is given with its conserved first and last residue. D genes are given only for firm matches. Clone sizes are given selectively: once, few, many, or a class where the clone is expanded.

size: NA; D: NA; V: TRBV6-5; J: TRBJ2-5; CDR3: CASRRGGASETQYF; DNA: TGTGCCAGCAGAAGGGGGGGGGCTTCAGAGACCCAGTACTTC
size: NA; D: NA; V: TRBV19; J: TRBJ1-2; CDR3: CASSIEGPDGYTF; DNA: TGTGCCAGTAGTATAGAAGGGCCGGATGGCTACACCTTC
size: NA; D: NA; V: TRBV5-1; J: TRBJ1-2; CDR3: CASSFSSVSGYTF; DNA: TGCGCCAGCAGCTTTAGTTCTGTATCTGGCTACACCTTC
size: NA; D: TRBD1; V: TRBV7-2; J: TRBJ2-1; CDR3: CASSLARDRGNEQFF; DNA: TGTGCCAGCAGCTTAGCCCGGGACAGGGGCAATGAGCAGTTCTTC
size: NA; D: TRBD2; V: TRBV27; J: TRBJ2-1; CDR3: CASSLVGGLAGSSYNEQFF; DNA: TGTGCCAGCAGCCTAGTAGGGGGACTAGCGGGGAGCTCCTACAATGAGCAGTTCTTC
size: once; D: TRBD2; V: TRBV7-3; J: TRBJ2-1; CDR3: CASSLGLARNNEQFF; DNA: TGTGCCAGCAGCTTAGGACTAGCGCGAAACAATGAGCAGTTCTTC
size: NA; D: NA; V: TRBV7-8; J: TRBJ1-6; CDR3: CASSLSVDVTLHF; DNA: TGTGCCAGCAGCTTAAGTGTGGACGTCACCCTCCACTTT
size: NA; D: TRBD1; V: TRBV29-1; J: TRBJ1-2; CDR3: CSGGQGLGGYTF; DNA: TGCAGCGGGGGACAGGGACTCGGAGGCTACACCTTC
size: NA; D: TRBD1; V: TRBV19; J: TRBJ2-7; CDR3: CASSRQGAIYEQYF; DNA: TGTGCCAGTAGTAGGCAGGGGGCGATCTACGAGCAGTACTTC
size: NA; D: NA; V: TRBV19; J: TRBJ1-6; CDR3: CASSITGIFNSPLHF; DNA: TGTGCCAGTAGTATAACAGGGATTTTTAATTCACCCCTCCACTTT
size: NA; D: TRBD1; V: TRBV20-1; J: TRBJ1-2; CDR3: CSATGGTGYTF; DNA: TGCAGTGCTACAGGGGGTACTGGCTACACCTTC
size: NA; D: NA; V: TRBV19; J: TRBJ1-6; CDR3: CASNDYNSPLHF; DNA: TGTGCCAGTAATGACTATAATTCACCCCTCCACTTT
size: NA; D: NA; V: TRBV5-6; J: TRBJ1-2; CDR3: CASSLRSGREVYGYTF; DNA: TGTGCCAGCAGCTTGCGATCGGGCAGAGAAGTCTATGGCTACACCTTC
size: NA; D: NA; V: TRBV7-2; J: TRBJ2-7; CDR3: CASSSLGVFASYEQYF; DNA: TGTGCCAGCAGCTCATTAGGGGTGTTTGCCTCCTACGAGCAGTACTTC
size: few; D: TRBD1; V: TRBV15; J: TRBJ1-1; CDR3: CATSRPGQGARMNTEAFF; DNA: TGTGCCACCAGCAGACCCGGACAGGGGGCTCGGATGAACACTGAAGCTTTCTTT